A selection of T cell receptor beta chains follows, all from one sample in a study of graft-versus-host responses after intestinal transplantation. The antigens these receptors bind are not known. Produced via immunoSEQ multiplex PCR; TCRdb's table is partial and in-frame only. The sample contains tens of thousands of clones, more than 85% of which appear only once. This specimen was unstimulated CD8+ T cells sorted from spleen or lymph node cells, taken before transplant. Receptors originate from a human donor who was the organ donor for an intestinal transplant. Both conserved end residues are part of each CDR3. The D gene is left open where the match is weak. Some rows mark clone size as missing; the rest say once, few, many or name a class of expanded clone.

v_call	cdr3_length	clone_size	j_call	d_call	cdr3_nt	cdr3_aa
TRBV7-3	16	-	TRBJ2-1	-	TGTGCCAGCAGCTTACAGATCCCTGGCTCCTACAATGAGCAGTTCTTC	CASSLQIPGSYNEQFF
TRBV13	16	-	TRBJ2-7	TRBD1	TGTGCCAGCAGCCCAAGCCCGGGACAGGGGCTCTACGAGCAGTACTTC	CASSPSPGQGLYEQYF
TRBV4-1	16	-	TRBJ2-1	-	TGCGCCAGCAGCCAAGGGAGGTACGGACTGGGGCATGAGCAGTTCTTC	CASSQGRYGLGHEQFF
TRBV27	12	once	TRBJ2-1	-	TGTGCCAGCAGTTTAGGCGGGAATGAGCAGTTCTTC	CASSLGGNEQFF
TRBV4-1	13	-	TRBJ2-3	-	TGCGCCAGCAGCCGCATAGGGGCTGATACGCAGTATTTT	CASSRIGADTQYF
TRBV7-8	14	-	TRBJ1-2	-	TGTGCCAGCAGCCCGTTTAGGGAAAACTATGGCTACACCTTC	CASSPFRENYGYTF
TRBV28	14	-	TRBJ1-1	-	TGTGCCAGCAGCCCTCTCTCGGGACCTACTGAAGCTTTCTTT	CASSPLSGPTEAFF
TRBV4-3	14	-	TRBJ2-3	-	TGCGCCAGCAGCCAAGAATTATTCACAGATACGCAGTATTTT	CASSQELFTDTQYF
TRBV5-8	14	-	TRBJ1-1	-	TGTGCCAGCAGCTTAGTGGAAGTTAGCTCTGAAGCTTTCTTT	CASSLVEVSSEAFF
TRBV6-1	15	-	TRBJ2-5	TRBD2	TGTGCCAGTCCGGGACTAGCGGGAGCCCAAGAGACCCAGTACTTC	CASPGLAGAQETQYF
TRBV19	16	-	TRBJ2-1	TRBD2	TGTGCCAGTAGTATCCGGACTAGCGGCTCCTACAATGAGCAGTTCTTC	CASSIRTSGSYNEQFF
TRBV7-9	15	once	TRBJ2-6	-	TGTGCCAGCAGGTCTGGGATGGCCGGGGCCAACGTCCTGACTTTC	CASRSGMAGANVLTF
TRBV6-6	14	-	TRBJ2-7	-	TGTGCCAGCAGTTACGAACAGGTTGGTTACGAGCAGTACTTC	CASSYEQVGYEQYF
TRBV2	13	-	TRBJ2-5	-	TGTGCCAGCAGTGTGGCTAGCCAAGAGACCCAGTACTTC	CASSVASQETQYF
TRBV6-6	13	-	TRBJ1-1	-	TGTGCCAGCAGTTACTCGGTGAACACTGAAGCTTTCTTT	CASSYSVNTEAFF
TRBV9	15	-	TRBJ2-1	TRBD2	TGTGCCAGCAGCTTTGAGGTAGCGGGGTACAATGAGCAGTTCTTC	CASSFEVAGYNEQFF
TRBV6-5	14	-	TRBJ2-7	-	TGTGCCAGCAGTGAACAAGGGGGAACCTACGAGCAGTACTTC	CASSEQGGTYEQYF
TRBV19	16	-	TRBJ2-1	-	TGTGCCAGTAGTATTACGGGCCTGAGCTCCTACAATGAGCAGTTCTTC	CASSITGLSSYNEQFF
TRBV4-2	16	-	TRBJ1-6	TRBD1	TGTGCCAGCAGCCAAGGACCGGGACAGGGGGAGTCACCCCTCCACTTT	CASSQGPGQGESPLHF
TRBV5-1	11	-	TRBJ2-7	-	TGCGCCAGCAGCTCGGACGGCGAGCAGTACTTC	CASSSDGEQYF
TRBV25-1	12	-	TRBJ1-1	-	TGTGCCACTGGACATGCGGGGCACGAAGCTTTCTTT	CATGHAGHEAFF
TRBV25-1	16	few	TRBJ2-1	TRBD2	TGTGCCAGCAGTGAATGGGGGACTAGCGGGGGTTATGAGCAGTTCTTC	CASSEWGTSGGYEQFF
TRBV19	15	-	TRBJ2-1	TRBD1	TGTGCCAGTAGTACCGGGACAGGGGGCTACAATGAGCAGTTCTTC	CASSTGTGGYNEQFF